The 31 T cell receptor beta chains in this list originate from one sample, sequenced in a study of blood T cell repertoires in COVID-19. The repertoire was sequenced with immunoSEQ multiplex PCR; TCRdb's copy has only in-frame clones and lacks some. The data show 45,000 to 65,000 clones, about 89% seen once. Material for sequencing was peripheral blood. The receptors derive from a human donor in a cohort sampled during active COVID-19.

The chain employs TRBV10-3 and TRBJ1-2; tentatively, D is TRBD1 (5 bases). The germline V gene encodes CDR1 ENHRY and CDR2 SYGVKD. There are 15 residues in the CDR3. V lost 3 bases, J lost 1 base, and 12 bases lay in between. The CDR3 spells CAISDTTTVNYGYTF. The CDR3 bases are TGTGCCATCAGTGACACAACGACAGTTAACTATGGCTACACCTTC.

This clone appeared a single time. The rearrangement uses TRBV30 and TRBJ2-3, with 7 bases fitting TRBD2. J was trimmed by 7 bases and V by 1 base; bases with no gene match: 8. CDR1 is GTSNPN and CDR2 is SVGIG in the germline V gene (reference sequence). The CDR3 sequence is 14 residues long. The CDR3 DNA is TGTGCCTGGAGTGGGGGCGGGGGAGGGAATACGCAGTATTTT. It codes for CAWSGGGGGNTQYF.

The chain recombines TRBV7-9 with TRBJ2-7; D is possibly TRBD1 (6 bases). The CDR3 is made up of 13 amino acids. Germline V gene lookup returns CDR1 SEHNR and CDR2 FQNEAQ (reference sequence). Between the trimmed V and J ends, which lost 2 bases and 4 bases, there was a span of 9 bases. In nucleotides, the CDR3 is TGTGCCAGCAGCTTATCAGGGGTGTACGAGCAGTACTTC. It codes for CASSLSGVYEQYF.

CDR3 nucleotide sequence: TGCAGCGTGAGGACAGGAGGAACTGAAGCTTTCTTT. Protein sequence: CSVRTGGTEAFF. This chain joins TRBV29-1 and TRBJ1-1, with 7 bases matching TRBD1. The junction had 6 bases not matched to a gene; V was cut back by 6 bases and J by 5 bases. Per the germline V gene, CDR1 is SQVTM and CDR2 is ANQGSEA. This CDR3 region has 12 residues.

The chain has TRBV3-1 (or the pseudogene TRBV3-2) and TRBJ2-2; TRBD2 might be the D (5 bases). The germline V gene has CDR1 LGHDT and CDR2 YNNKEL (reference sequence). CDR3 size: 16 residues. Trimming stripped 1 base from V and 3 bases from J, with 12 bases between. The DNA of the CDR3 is TGTGCCAGCAGCCAAGCCCCCGGGATTTACACCGGGGAGCTGTTTTTT. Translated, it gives CASSQAPGIYTGELFF.

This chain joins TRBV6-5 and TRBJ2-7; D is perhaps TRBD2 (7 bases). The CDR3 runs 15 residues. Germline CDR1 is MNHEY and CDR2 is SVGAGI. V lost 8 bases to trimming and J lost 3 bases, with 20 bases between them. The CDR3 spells CASAPGAGDLYEQYF. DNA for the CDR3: TGTGCCAGCGCCCCGGGGGCGGGGGACCTCTACGAGCAGTACTTC.

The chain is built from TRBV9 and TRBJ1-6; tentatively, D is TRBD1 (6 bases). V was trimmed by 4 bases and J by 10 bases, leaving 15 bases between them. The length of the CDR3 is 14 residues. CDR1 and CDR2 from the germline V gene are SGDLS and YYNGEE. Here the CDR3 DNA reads TGTGCCAGCAGCACAGGGATTCCGAGCTCACCCCTCCACTTT. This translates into CASSTGIPSSPLHF. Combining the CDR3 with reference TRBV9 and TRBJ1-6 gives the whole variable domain DSGVTQTPKHLITATGQRVTLRCSPRSGDLSVYWYQQSLDQGLQFLIQYYNGEERAKGNILERFSAQQFPDLHSELNLSSLELGDSALYFCASSTGIPSSPLHFGNGTRLTVT.

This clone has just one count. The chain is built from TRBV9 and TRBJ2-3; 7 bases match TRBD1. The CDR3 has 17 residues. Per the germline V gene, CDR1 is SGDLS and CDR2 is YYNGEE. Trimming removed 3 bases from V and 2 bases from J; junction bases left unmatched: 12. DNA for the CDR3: TGTGCCAGCAGCGCCCCATTGACAGGGAGCAACACAGATACGCAGTATTTT. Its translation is CASSAPLTGSNTDTQYF.

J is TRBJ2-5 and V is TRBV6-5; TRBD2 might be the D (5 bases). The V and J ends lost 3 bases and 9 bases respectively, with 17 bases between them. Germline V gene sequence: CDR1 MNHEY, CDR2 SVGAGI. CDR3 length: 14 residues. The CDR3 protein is CASSYSDGELSQYF. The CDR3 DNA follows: TGTGCCAGCAGTTATTCCGACGGGGAGCTGTCCCAGTACTTC.

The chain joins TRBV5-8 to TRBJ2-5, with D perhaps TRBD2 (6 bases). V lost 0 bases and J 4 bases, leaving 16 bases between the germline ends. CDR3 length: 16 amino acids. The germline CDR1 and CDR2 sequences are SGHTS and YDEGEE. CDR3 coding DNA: TGTGCCAGCAGCTTGGGGATTTCGGGGGTAGCAGAGACCCAGTACTTC. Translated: CASSLGISGVAETQYF.

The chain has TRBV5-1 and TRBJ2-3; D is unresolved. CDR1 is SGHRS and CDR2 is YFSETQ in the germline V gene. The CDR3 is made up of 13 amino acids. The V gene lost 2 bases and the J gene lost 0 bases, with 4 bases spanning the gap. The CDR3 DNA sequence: TGCGCCAGCAGCTTAACTAGCACAGATACGCAGTATTTT. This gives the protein CASSLTSTDTQYF.

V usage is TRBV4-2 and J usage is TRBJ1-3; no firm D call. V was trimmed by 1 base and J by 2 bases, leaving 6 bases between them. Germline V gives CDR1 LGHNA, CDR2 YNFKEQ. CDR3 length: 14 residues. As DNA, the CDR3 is TGTGCCAGCAGCCAAGGGGAGGCTGGAAACACCATATATTTT. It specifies CASSQGEAGNTIYF.

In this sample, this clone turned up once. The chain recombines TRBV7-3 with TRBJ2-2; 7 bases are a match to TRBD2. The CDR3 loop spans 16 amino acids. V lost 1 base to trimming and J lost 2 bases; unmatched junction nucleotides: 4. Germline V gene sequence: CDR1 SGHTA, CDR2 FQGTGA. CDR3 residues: CASSLSGGPNTGELFF. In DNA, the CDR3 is TGTGCCAGCAGCTTAAGCGGGGGACCTAACACCGGGGAGCTGTTTTTT. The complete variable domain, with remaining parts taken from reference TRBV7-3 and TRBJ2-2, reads GAGVSQTPSNKVTEKGKYVELRCDPISGHTALYWYRQSLGQGPEFLIYFQGTGAADDSGLPNDRFFAVRPEGSVSTLKIQRTERGDSAVYLCASSLSGGPNTGELFFGEGSRLTVL.

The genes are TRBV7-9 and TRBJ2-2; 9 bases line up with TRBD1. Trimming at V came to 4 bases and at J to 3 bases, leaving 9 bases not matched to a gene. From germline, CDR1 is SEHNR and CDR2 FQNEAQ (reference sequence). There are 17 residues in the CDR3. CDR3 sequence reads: CASSSNRGLMDTGELFF. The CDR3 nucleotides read TGTGCCAGCAGCTCCAACAGGGGGCTGATGGACACCGGGGAGCTGTTTTTT.

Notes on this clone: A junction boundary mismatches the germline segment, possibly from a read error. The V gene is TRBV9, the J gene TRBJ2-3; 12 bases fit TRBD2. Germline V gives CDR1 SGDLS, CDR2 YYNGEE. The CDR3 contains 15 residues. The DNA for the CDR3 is TGTGCCAGCAGCGCCTCGACTAGCGGGGGCCTAACGCGGTATTTT. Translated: CASSASTSGGLTRYF.

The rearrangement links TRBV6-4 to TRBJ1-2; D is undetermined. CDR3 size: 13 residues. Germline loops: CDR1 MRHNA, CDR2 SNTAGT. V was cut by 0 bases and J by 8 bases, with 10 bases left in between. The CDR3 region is CASSDSRGNGYTF. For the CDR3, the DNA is TGTGCCAGCAGTGACTCGAGAGGGAACGGCTACACCTTC.

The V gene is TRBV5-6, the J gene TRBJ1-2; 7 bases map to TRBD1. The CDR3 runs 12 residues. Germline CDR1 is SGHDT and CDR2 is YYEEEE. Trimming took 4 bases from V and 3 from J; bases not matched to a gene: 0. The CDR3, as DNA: TGTGCCAGCAGCGGACAGGACTATGGCTACACCTTC. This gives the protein CASSGQDYGYTF.

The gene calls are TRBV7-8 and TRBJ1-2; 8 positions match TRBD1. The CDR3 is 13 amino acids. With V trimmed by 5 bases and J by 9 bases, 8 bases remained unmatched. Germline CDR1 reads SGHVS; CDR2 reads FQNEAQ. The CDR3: CASSNPQGVSYTF. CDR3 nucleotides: TGTGCCAGCAGCAACCCACAGGGGGTGAGCTACACCTTC.

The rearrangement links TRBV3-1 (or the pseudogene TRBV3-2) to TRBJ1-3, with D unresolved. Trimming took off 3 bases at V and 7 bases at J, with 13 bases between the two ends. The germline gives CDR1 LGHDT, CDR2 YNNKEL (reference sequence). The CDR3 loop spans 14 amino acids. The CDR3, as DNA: TGTGCCAGCAGCCACGGACTACAGCAGAACACCATATATTTT. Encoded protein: CASSHGLQQNTIYF.

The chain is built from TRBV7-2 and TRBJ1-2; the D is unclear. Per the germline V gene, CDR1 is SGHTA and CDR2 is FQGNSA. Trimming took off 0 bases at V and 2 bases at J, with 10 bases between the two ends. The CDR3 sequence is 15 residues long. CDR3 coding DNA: TGTGCCAGCAGCTTAGCACGGAGTACCAACTATGGCTACACCTTC. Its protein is CASSLARSTNYGYTF.

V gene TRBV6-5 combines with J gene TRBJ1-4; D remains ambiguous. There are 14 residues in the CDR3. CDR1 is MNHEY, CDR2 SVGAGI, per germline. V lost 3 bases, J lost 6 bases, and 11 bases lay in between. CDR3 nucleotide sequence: TGTGCCAGCAGTTATAGGGAGGTGGATGAAAAACTGTTTTTT. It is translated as CASSYREVDEKLFF.

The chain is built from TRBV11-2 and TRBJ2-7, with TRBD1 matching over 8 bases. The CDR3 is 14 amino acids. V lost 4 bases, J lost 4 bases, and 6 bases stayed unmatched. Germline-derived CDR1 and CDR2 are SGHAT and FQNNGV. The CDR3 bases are TGTGCCAGCAGCTCAACAAGGACAGGGTACGAGCAGTACTTC. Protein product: CASSSTRTGYEQYF.

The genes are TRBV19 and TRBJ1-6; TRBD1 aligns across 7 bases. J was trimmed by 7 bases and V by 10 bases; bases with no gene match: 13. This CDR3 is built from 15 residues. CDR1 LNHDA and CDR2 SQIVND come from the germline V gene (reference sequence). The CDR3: CATTPSGGWNSPLHF. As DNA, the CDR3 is TGTGCCACCACACCGTCAGGGGGTTGGAATTCACCCCTCCACTTT.

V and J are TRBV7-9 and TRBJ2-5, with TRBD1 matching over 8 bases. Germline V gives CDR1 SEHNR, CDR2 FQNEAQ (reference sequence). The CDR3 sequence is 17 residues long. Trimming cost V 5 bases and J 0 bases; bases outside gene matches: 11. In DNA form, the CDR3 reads TGTGCCAGCAGCCCCCTCAGGACAGGGCGAAACCAAGAGACCCAGTACTTC. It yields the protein CASSPLRTGRNQETQYF.

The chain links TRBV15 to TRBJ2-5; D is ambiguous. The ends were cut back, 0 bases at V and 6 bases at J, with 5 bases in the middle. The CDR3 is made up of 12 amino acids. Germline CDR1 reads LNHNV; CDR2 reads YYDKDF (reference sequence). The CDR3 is CATSRDWQTQYF. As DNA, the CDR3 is TGTGCCACCAGCAGAGACTGGCAGACCCAGTACTTC.

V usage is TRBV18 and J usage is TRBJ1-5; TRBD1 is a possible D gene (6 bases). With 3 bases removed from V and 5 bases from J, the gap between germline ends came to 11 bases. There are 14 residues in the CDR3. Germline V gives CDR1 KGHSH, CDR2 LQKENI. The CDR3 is CASSPGAGDQPQHF. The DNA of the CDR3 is TGTGCCAGCTCACCGGGGGCTGGGGATCAGCCCCAGCATTTT.

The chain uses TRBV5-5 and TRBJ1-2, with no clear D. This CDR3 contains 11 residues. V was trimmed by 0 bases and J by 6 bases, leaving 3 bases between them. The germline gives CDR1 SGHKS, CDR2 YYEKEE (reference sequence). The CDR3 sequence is CASSLDNGYTF. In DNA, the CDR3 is TGTGCCAGCAGCTTGGATAATGGCTACACCTTC.

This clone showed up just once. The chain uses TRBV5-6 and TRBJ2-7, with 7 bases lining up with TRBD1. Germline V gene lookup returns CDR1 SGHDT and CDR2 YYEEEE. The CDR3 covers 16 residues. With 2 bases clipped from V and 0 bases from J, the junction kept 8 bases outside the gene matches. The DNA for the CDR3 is TGTGCCAGCAGCTTTTCAACGGGACAGATCTCCTACGAGCAGTACTTC. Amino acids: CASSFSTGQISYEQYF.

The CDR3, as DNA: TGTGCCAGTAGTATTAAGGGGGGGCGAAACAATGAGCAGTTCTTC. The encoded protein is CASSIKGGRNNEQFF. The chain combines TRBV19 with TRBJ2-1; perhaps TRBD2 as D (7 bases). The length of the CDR3 is 15 residues. Trimming pared 3 bases from V and 5 bases from J, leaving 14 bases between. The germline V gene encodes CDR1 LNHDA and CDR2 SQIVND (reference sequence).

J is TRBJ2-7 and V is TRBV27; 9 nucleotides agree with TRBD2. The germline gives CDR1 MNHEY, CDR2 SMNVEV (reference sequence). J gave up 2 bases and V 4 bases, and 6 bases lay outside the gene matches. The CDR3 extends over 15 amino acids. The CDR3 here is CASSYSSGVTYEQYF. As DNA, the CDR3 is TGTGCCAGCAGTTATTCTAGCGGGGTCACCTACGAGCAGTACTTC.

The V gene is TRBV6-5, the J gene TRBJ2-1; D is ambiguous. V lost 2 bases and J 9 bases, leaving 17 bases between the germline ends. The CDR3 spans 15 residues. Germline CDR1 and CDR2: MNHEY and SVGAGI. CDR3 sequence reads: CASSYLPARSGEQFF. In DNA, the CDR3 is TGTGCCAGCAGTTACCTCCCGGCCCGGTCGGGTGAGCAGTTCTTC.